These T cell receptor beta chains were read from a single sample in a study of patients and donors after allogeneic stem cell transplantation. Using its own MiXCR run on the RT-PCR reads, TCRdb lists one record per CDR3 protein. The sample includes more than 850,000 distinct CDR3 sequences, 18% of them seen just once. Material: blood, either unsorted or a sorted T cell fraction (not recorded which). Every receptor here comes from a human donor who was either an allogeneic HSCT recipient or a stem cell or donor lymphocyte infusion donor (not recorded which). It is not recorded whose cells these are; they may come from a transplant donor. The CDR3 runs from the conserved cysteine through the conserved F or W. The order of the fields is V gene, clone size, J gene, D gene, CDR3 protein, CDR3 DNA. A D gene is named only where the DNA matches it firmly. The size of a clone is reported for some rows only, either as once, few or many, or as a class for expanded clones.

v_call: TRBV19
clone_size: .
j_call: TRBJ2-7
d_call: TRBD2
cdr3_aa: CASSIVAGTNGEQYF
cdr3_nt: TGTGCCAGTAGTATAGTAGCGGGGACGAACGGGGAGCAGTACTTC

v_call: TRBV25-1
clone_size: .
j_call: TRBJ2-2
d_call: .
cdr3_aa: CASSDLNTGELFF
cdr3_nt: TGTGCCAGCAGTGACCTTAACACCGGGGAGCTGTTTTTT

v_call: TRBV27
clone_size: .
j_call: TRBJ1-5
d_call: .
cdr3_aa: CASSRRSGGGVYSNQPQHF
cdr3_nt: TGTGCCAGCAGTCGCCGATCAGGTGGAGGGGTTTATAGCAATCAGCCCCAGCATTTT

v_call: TRBV5-1
clone_size: .
j_call: TRBJ1-3
d_call: .
cdr3_aa: CASSLKDGNTIYF
cdr3_nt: TGCGCCAGCAGCTTAAAGGATGGAAACACCATATATTTT

v_call: TRBV25-1
clone_size: few
j_call: TRBJ1-2
d_call: .
cdr3_aa: CASSEKGSRGYTF
cdr3_nt: TGTGCCAGCAGTGAGAAAGGGTCGCGCGGCTACACCTTC

v_call: TRBV6-1
clone_size: .
j_call: TRBJ2-7
d_call: TRBD1
cdr3_aa: CASRKTGPSVHEQYF
cdr3_nt: TGTGCCAGCAGGAAGACAGGGCCTTCTGTCCACGAGCAGTACTTC

v_call: TRBV6-1
clone_size: .
j_call: TRBJ1-1
d_call: TRBD1
cdr3_aa: CASSRPTWGQEGTEAFF
cdr3_nt: TGTGCCAGCAGTAGACCTACTTGGGGACAGGAAGGCACTGAAGCTTTCTTT

v_call: TRBV7-9
clone_size: few
j_call: TRBJ2-3
d_call: .
cdr3_aa: CASRRGGSSTDTQYF
cdr3_nt: TGTGCCAGCAGAAGAGGGGGTTCTAGCACAGATACGCAGTATTTT

v_call: TRBV5-6
clone_size: few
j_call: TRBJ1-2
d_call: TRBD1
cdr3_aa: CASSLDDRVNYGYTF
cdr3_nt: TGTGCCAGCAGCTTGGATGACAGGGTGAACTATGGCTACACCTTC

v_call: TRBV4-3
clone_size: .
j_call: TRBJ2-2
d_call: .
cdr3_aa: CASSQGGGRQGYTGELFF
cdr3_nt: TGCGCCAGCAGCCAAGGCGGTGGAAGGCAGGGGTACACCGGGGAGCTGTTTTTT

v_call: TRBV20-1
clone_size: .
j_call: TRBJ2-7
d_call: TRBD1
cdr3_aa: CSAWDRDSYEQYF
cdr3_nt: TGCAGTGCCTGGGACAGGGACTCCTACGAGCAGTACTTC

v_call: TRBV10-3
clone_size: .
j_call: TRBJ2-2
d_call: .
cdr3_aa: CAISERGENTGELFF
cdr3_nt: TGTGCCATCAGTGAGCGAGGGGAGAACACCGGGGAGCTGTTTTTT

v_call: TRBV6-6
clone_size: .
j_call: TRBJ1-1
d_call: .
cdr3_aa: CAISSRRTEAFF
cdr3_nt: TGTGCCATCTCCTCTAGGAGAACTGAAGCTTTCTTT

v_call: TRBV20-1
clone_size: few
j_call: TRBJ2-5
d_call: TRBD2
cdr3_aa: CSATGTRLKLETQYF
cdr3_nt: TGCAGTGCAACCGGGACTAGGCTTAAGTTGGAGACCCAGTACTTC

v_call: TRBV12-3/TRBV12-4
clone_size: .
j_call: TRBJ2-1
d_call: .
cdr3_aa: CASTLGQHNEQFF
cdr3_nt: TGTGCCAGCACCCTAGGACAGCACAATGAGCAGTTCTTC

v_call: TRBV6-5
clone_size: few
j_call: TRBJ1-2
d_call: .
cdr3_aa: CASSYSSLRLYYGYTF
cdr3_nt: TGTGCCAGCAGTTACTCGAGTCTCCGACTTTACTATGGCTACACCTTC

v_call: TRBV24-1
clone_size: .
j_call: TRBJ1-2
d_call: .
cdr3_aa: CATSDSGVFNYGYTF
cdr3_nt: TGTGCCACCAGTGATTCTGGGGTTTTTAACTATGGCTACACCTTC

v_call: TRBV20-1
clone_size: few
j_call: TRBJ2-2
d_call: TRBD2
cdr3_aa: CSARVLAGAGELFF
cdr3_nt: TGCAGTGCTAGAGTTCTAGCGGGAGCCGGGGAGCTGTTTTTT

v_call: TRBV13
clone_size: many
j_call: TRBJ2-5
d_call: TRBD2
cdr3_aa: CASSKDTSVEQETQYF
cdr3_nt: TGTGCCAGCTCAAAGGATACTAGCGTTGAACAAGAGACCCAGTACTTC

v_call: TRBV5-1
clone_size: .
j_call: TRBJ1-1
d_call: .
cdr3_aa: CASSLGGKDTEAFF
cdr3_nt: TGCGCCAGCAGCTTGGGGGGGAAAGACACTGAAGCTTTCTTT

v_call: TRBV4-3
clone_size: many
j_call: TRBJ2-2
d_call: TRBD2
cdr3_aa: CASKPGTSGGANTGELFF
cdr3_nt: TGCGCCAGCAAGCCAGGGACTAGCGGGGGCGCGAACACCGGGGAGCTGTTTTTT

v_call: TRBV3-1
clone_size: .
j_call: TRBJ2-1
d_call: TRBD2
cdr3_aa: CASSLQWGTSGKGQFF
cdr3_nt: TGTGCCAGCAGCCTCCAGTGGGGGACTAGCGGGAAGGGGCAGTTCTTC

v_call: TRBV11-1
clone_size: .
j_call: TRBJ2-2
d_call: TRBD1
cdr3_aa: CASSLTGQGRRTTGELFF
cdr3_nt: TGTGCCAGCAGCTTAACGGGACAGGGGCGTCGGACGACCGGGGAGCTGTTTTTT

v_call: TRBV20-1
clone_size: .
j_call: TRBJ1-1
d_call: .
cdr3_aa: CSARDLGDTEAFF
cdr3_nt: TGCAGTGCTAGAGATTTAGGGGACACTGAAGCTTTCTTT

v_call: TRBV2
clone_size: .
j_call: TRBJ1-2
d_call: .
cdr3_aa: CAPWEGLNYGYTF
cdr3_nt: TGTGCTCCCTGGGAGGGTTTAAACTATGGCTACACCTTC

v_call: TRBV4-3
clone_size: .
j_call: TRBJ2-7
d_call: .
cdr3_aa: CASSQAVGGEYEQYF
cdr3_nt: TGCGCCAGCAGCCAAGCGGTTGGGGGAGAATACGAGCAGTACTTC

v_call: TRBV29-1
clone_size: many
j_call: TRBJ2-2
d_call: .
cdr3_aa: CSVKDRTGELFF
cdr3_nt: TGCAGCGTTAAGGACCGAACCGGGGAGCTGTTTTTT

v_call: TRBV10-3
clone_size: few
j_call: TRBJ1-1
d_call: TRBD1
cdr3_aa: CAISITGGETEAFF
cdr3_nt: TGTGCCATCAGTATTACAGGGGGCGAGACTGAAGCTTTCTTT

v_call: TRBV7-9
clone_size: .
j_call: TRBJ2-2
d_call: .
cdr3_aa: CASRYNTGELFF
cdr3_nt: TGTGCCAGCAGATATAACACCGGGGAGCTGTTTTTT

v_call: TRBV12-3/TRBV12-4
clone_size: .
j_call: TRBJ2-7
d_call: .
cdr3_aa: CASSVAGEQYF
cdr3_nt: TGTGCCAGCAGTGTGGCCGGGGAGCAGTACTTC

v_call: TRBV5-1
clone_size: .
j_call: TRBJ2-1
d_call: TRBD2
cdr3_aa: CASSSAGLAYNEQFF
cdr3_nt: TGCGCCAGCAGCTCAGCGGGATTAGCGTACAATGAGCAGTTCTTC

v_call: TRBV12-3/TRBV12-4
clone_size: .
j_call: TRBJ1-5
d_call: TRBD1
cdr3_aa: CASSLSGLGTGSNQPQHF
cdr3_nt: TGTGCCAGCAGTTTATCTGGGTTAGGGACAGGGAGCAATCAGCCCCAGCATTTT

v_call: TRBV7-6
clone_size: .
j_call: TRBJ1-5
d_call: .
cdr3_aa: CASSLDPGTGQPQHF
cdr3_nt: TGTGCCAGCAGCTTAGACCCAGGGACGGGACAGCCCCAGCATTTT

v_call: TRBV5-6
clone_size: .
j_call: TRBJ2-6
d_call: .
cdr3_aa: CASSLGPSSGANVLTF
cdr3_nt: TGTGCCAGCAGCTTGGGCCCTAGCTCTGGGGCCAACGTCCTGACTTTC

v_call: TRBV6-1
clone_size: few
j_call: TRBJ1-3
d_call: .
cdr3_aa: CASSQGLRNTIYF
cdr3_nt: TGTGCCAGCAGTCAGGGTTTGAGGAACACCATATATTTT

v_call: TRBV24-1
clone_size: few
j_call: TRBJ1-5
d_call: .
cdr3_aa: CATSAATVRQPQHF
cdr3_nt: TGTGCCACCAGTGCCGCGACAGTTCGCCAGCCCCAGCATTTT

v_call: TRBV7-2
clone_size: .
j_call: TRBJ2-7
d_call: .
cdr3_aa: CASSSQGRGDEQYF
cdr3_nt: TGTGCCAGCAGCTCCCAGGGGCGCGGGGACGAGCAGTACTTC